This T cell receptor (beta chain) was identified in a study of shared clonotypes between healthy human individuals. V was pared by 0 bases and J by 2 bases, with 11 bases between. Per germline, CDR1 GTSNPN and CDR2 SVGIG (reference sequence). The CDR3 sequence is 14 residues long. Original data processing: Filtering differed, since immunoSEQ gave only junction sequences and no quality scores. The table came from immunoSEQ multiplex PCR; TCRdb's copy has only in-frame clones and leaves some out. The DNA gave D and trimming, while V, J and clone size come from that table. The table has around 1.6 million clones, 95% to 99% seen once.

Source material: naive CD4+ T cells sorted from blood. Subset meaning: CD45RA+ positively selected. The receptor was isolated from a man younger than 40 in good health. The genes are TRBV30 and TRBJ2-7; D may match TRBD1 or TRBD2 (5 bases each). As DNA, the CDR3 is TGTGCCTGGAGTGTATGGGACGGAGCCTACGAGCAGTACTTC. Translation: CAWSVWDGAYEQYF.